This TCR beta chain comes out of a study of regulatory T cells in long-lasting Graves disease. CDR3 length equals 15 residues. Germline CDR1 reads MDHEN; CDR2 reads SYDVKM. Trimming stripped 5 bases from V and 1 base from J, with 14 bases between. Arm-PCR with iRepertoire HTBI primers amplified the CDR3 regions for these TCR beta libraries. Via MiXCR, TCRdb re-called the multiplex PCR reads, giving one row per CDR3 protein. The data contain about 540,000 distinct CDR3 sequences, approximately 15% of them singletons. This clonotype was observed many times. No antigen is known for it. Time point here: newly diagnosed GD, antithyroid drugs for less than 3 months. The TCR library was made from RNA extracted from PBMCs. Regarding the study as a whole: There was favoring of TRBV28, TRBJ1-2 and TRBJ2-5 in persistent disease.

The same sample was also studied in work on T cells in Graves' hyperthyroidism and ophthalmopathy. As reported in that work: The HTBI primer set drove a first-round RT-PCR of the TCR CDR3. Blood also carried most thyroid clonotypes expanded above 0.001.

The material was peripheral blood mononuclear cells (PBMCs), obtained at new diagnosis, from a patient treated with antithyroid drugs. The TCR comes from a man younger than 45 with Graves disease. V and J are TRBV28 and TRBJ1-1; D ambiguous. The CDR3 loop is CASSTPNSENTEAFF. DNA for the CDR3: TGTGCCAGCAGTACTCCCAACTCAGAGAACACTGAAGCTTTCTTT. Full variable domain (rest looked up from reference TRBV28 and TRBJ1-1): DVKVTQSSRYLVKRTGEKVFLECVQDMDHENMFWYRQDPGLGLRLIYFSYDVKMKEKGDIPEGYSVSREKKERFSLILESASTNQTSMYLCASSTPNSENTEAFFGQGTRLTVV.